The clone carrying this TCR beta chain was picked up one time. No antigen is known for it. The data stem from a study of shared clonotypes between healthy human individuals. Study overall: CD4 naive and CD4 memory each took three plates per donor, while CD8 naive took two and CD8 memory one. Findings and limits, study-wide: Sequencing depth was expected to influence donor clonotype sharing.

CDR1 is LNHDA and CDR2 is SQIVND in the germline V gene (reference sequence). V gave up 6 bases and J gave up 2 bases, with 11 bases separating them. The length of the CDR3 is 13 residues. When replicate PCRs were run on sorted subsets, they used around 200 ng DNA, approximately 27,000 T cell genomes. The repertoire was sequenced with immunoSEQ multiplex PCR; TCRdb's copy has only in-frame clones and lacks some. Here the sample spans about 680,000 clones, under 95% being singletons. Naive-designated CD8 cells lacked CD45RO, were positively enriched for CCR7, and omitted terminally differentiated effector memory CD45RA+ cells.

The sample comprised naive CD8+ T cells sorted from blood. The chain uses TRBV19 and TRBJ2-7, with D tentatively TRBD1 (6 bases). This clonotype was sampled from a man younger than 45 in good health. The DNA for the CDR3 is TGTGCCAGTAGCCCGGACAGACCCTACGAGCAGTACTTC. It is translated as CASSPDRPYEQYF.